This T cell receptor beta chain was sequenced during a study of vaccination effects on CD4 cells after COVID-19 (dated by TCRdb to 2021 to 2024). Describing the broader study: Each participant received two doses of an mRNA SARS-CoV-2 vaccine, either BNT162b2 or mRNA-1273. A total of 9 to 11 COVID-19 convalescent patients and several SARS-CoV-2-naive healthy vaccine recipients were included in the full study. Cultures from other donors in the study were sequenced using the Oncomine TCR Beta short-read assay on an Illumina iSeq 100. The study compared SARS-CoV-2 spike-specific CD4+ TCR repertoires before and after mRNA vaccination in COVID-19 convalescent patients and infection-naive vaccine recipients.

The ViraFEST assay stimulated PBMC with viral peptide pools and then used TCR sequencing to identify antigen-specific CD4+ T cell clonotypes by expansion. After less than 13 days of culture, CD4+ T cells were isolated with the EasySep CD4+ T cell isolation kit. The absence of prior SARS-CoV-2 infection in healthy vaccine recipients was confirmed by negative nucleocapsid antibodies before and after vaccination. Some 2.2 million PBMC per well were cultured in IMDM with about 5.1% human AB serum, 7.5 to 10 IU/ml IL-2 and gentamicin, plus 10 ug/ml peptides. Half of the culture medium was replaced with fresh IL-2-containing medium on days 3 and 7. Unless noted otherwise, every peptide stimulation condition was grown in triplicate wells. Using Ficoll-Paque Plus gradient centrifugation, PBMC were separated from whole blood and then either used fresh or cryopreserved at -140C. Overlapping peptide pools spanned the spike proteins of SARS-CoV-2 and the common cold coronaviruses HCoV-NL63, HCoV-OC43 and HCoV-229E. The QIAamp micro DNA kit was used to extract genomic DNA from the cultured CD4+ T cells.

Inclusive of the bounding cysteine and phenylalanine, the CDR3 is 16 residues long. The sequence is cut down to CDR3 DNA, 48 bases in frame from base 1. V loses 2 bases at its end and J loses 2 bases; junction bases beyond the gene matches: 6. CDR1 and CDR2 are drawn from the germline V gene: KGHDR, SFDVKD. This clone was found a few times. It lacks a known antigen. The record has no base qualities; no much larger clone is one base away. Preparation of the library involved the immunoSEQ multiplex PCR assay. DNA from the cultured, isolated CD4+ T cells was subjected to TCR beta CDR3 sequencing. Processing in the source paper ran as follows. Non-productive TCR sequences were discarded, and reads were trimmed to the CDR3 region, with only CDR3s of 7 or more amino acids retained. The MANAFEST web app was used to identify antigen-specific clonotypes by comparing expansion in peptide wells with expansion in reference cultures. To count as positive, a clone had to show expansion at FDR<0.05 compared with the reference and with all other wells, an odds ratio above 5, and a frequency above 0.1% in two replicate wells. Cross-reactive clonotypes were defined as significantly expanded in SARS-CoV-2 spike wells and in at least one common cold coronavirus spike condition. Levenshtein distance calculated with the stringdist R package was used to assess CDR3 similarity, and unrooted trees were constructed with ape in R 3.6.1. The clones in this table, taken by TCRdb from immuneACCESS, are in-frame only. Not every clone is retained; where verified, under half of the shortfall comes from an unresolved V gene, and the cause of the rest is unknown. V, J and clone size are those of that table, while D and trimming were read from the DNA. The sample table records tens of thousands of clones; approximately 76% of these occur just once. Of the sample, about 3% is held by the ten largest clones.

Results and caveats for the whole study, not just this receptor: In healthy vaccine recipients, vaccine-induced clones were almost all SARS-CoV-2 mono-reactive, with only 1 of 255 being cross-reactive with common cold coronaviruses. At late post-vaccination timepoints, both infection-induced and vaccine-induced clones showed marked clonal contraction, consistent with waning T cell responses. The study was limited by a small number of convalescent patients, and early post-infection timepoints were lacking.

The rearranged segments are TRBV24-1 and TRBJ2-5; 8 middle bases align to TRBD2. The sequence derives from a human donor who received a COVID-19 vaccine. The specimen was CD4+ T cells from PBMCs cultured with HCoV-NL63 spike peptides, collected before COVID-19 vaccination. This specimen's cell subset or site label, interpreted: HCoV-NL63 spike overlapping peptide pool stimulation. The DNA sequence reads TGTGCCACCAGTGATTGGCGGGGGGCATCACAAGAGACCCAGTACTTC. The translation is CATSDWRGASQETQYF.